Listed below are T cell receptor beta chains from one sample, sequenced in a study of cytomegalovirus exposure and HLA in healthy donors. The assay was immunoSEQ multiplex PCR, and TCRdb's table has in-frame clones only and misses some. This table has some 160,000 clones, roughly 90% appearing once. The sample taken for sequencing was PBMCs. These receptors were taken from a man aged 18 to 30 in good health and CMV-seronegative. Each CDR3 is given with its conserved first and last residue. A D gene is named only where the DNA matches it firmly. Only part of the rows carry a size: once, few, many, or a class if the clone is expanded.

v_gene: TRBV6-5; abundance: NA; len: 16; j_gene: TRBJ2-1; d_gene: NA; CDR3aa: CASSYPLYSGSNEQFF; CDR3nt: TGTGCCAGCAGTTACCCCCTTTATTCGGGGTCCAATGAGCAGTTCTTC
v_gene: TRBV5-1; abundance: NA; len: 18; j_gene: TRBJ2-3; d_gene: TRBD1; CDR3aa: CASSPGVRTGIATDTQYF; CDR3nt: TGCGCCAGCAGCCCGGGGGTTAGGACAGGGATTGCCACAGATACGCAGTATTTT
v_gene: TRBV19; abundance: NA; len: 12; j_gene: TRBJ1-4; d_gene: NA; CDR3aa: CASSIPGEKLFF; CDR3nt: TGTGCCAGTAGTATTCCGGGAGAAAAACTGTTTTTT
v_gene: TRBV2; abundance: NA; len: 16; j_gene: TRBJ1-3; d_gene: TRBD1; CDR3aa: CASSEVGQGVGNTIYF; CDR3nt: TGTGCCAGCAGTGAAGTCGGACAGGGAGTTGGAAACACCATATATTTT
v_gene: TRBV27; abundance: NA; len: 13; j_gene: TRBJ2-5; d_gene: NA; CDR3aa: CASREGSEGTQYF; CDR3nt: TGTGCCAGCAGGGAGGGTTCAGAGGGGACCCAGTACTTC
v_gene: TRBV27; abundance: NA; len: 12; j_gene: TRBJ1-4; d_gene: NA; CDR3aa: CASRQVYEKLFF; CDR3nt: TGTGCCAGCCGACAGGTTTATGAAAAACTGTTTTTT
v_gene: TRBV6-5; abundance: NA; len: 15; j_gene: TRBJ1-2; d_gene: TRBD1; CDR3aa: CASSAQTGADYGYTF; CDR3nt: TGTGCCAGCAGTGCCCAGACAGGGGCCGACTATGGCTACACCTTC
v_gene: TRBV6-5; abundance: NA; len: 15; j_gene: TRBJ2-1; d_gene: TRBD2; CDR3aa: CASSQSGGANYEQFF; CDR3nt: TGTGCCAGCAGCCAAAGCGGGGGGGCCAACTATGAGCAGTTCTTC
v_gene: TRBV25-1; abundance: NA; len: 16; j_gene: TRBJ2-1; d_gene: TRBD2; CDR3aa: CASSDPPLADYNEQFF; CDR3nt: TGTGCCAGCAGTGATCCGCCACTAGCGGATTACAATGAGCAGTTCTTC
v_gene: TRBV5-6; abundance: once; len: 14; j_gene: TRBJ1-1; d_gene: TRBD1; CDR3aa: CASSTGTVNTEAFF; CDR3nt: TGTGCCAGCAGCACGGGGACAGTGAACACTGAAGCTTTCTTT
v_gene: TRBV19; abundance: NA; len: 13; j_gene: TRBJ1-2; d_gene: NA; CDR3aa: CASSIGYNYGYTF; CDR3nt: TGTGCCAGTAGTATAGGCTATAACTATGGCTACACCTTC
v_gene: TRBV19; abundance: NA; len: 15; j_gene: TRBJ1-5; d_gene: TRBD1; CDR3aa: CASSMDRDSNQPQHF; CDR3nt: TGTGCCAGTAGTATGGACAGGGACTCTAATCAGCCCCAGCATTTT
v_gene: TRBV7-2; abundance: NA; len: 15; j_gene: TRBJ2-6; d_gene: TRBD1; CDR3aa: CASSNRGPGANVLTF; CDR3nt: TGTGCCAGCAGCAACAGGGGGCCTGGGGCCAACGTCCTGACTTTC
v_gene: TRBV6-1; abundance: once; len: 13; j_gene: TRBJ1-2; d_gene: TRBD1; CDR3aa: CASSSSGQGGGTF; CDR3nt: TGTGCCAGCAGTTCATCCGGACAGGGGGGCGGCACCTTC
v_gene: TRBV10-3; abundance: NA; len: 13; j_gene: TRBJ1-2; d_gene: NA; CDR3aa: CAIKGVGNYGYTF; CDR3nt: TGTGCCATCAAAGGGGTAGGGAACTATGGCTACACCTTC